Listed below are T cell receptor beta chains from one sample, sequenced in a study of blood T cell repertoires in COVID-19. Clones were sequenced by immunoSEQ multiplex PCR, and TCRdb holds only the in-frame ones, with some missing. The sample has about 72,000 clones; roughly 80% are singletons. The material sequenced was peripheral blood. Receptors originate from a human donor in a cohort sampled during active COVID-19. Both conserved end residues are part of each CDR3. D genes are given only for firm matches. Clone sizes are given selectively: once, few, many, or a class where the clone is expanded.

TRBJ2-7 | TRBV7-9 | 12 | NA | NA | CASSYLNYEQYF | TGTGCCAGCAGCTACTTAAACTACGAGCAGTACTTC
TRBJ1-2 | TRBV5-1 | 14 | NA | NA | CASSLDNRNYGYTF | TGCGCCAGCAGCTTGGACAACAGGAACTATGGCTACACCTTC
TRBJ1-5 | TRBV3-1/TRBV3-2 | 13 | NA | few | CASSQGRAEPQHF | TGTGCCAGCAGCCAAGGGCGTGCGGAGCCCCAGCATTTT
TRBJ1-6 | TRBV7-2 | 17 | NA | NA | CASSLASGSGGNSPLHF | TGTGCCAGCAGCTTAGCTTCAGGGTCGGGAGGGAATTCACCCCTCCACTTT
TRBJ2-5 | TRBV3-1/TRBV3-2 | 14 | NA | NA | CASSQVGLQETQYF | TGTGCCAGCAGCCAAGTGGGACTGCAAGAGACCCAGTACTTC
TRBJ2-7 | TRBV7-9 | 16 | TRBD1 | NA | CASSYLPGTGAYEQYF | TGTGCCAGCAGCTACCTCCCCGGAACAGGGGCCTACGAGCAGTACTTC
TRBJ2-7 | TRBV19 | 14 | TRBD2 | few | CASSFGGGTYEQYF | TGTGCCAGTTCTTTTGGCGGGGGGACTTACGAGCAGTACTTC
TRBJ2-5 | TRBV21-1 | 15 | NA | NA | CASSTQDSYQETQYF | TGTGCCAGCAGCACCCAGGACAGCTACCAAGAGACCCAGTACTTC
TRBJ2-7 | TRBV7-6 | 17 | TRBD2 | NA | CASLPRGASGACYEQYF | TGTGCCAGCCTGCCGCGGGGGGCTAGCGGGGCCTGCTACGAGCAGTACTTC
TRBJ1-1 | TRBV19 | 13 | NA | NA | CASSGRGFTEAFF | TGTGCCAGTAGCGGGAGGGGTTTCACTGAAGCTTTCTTT
TRBJ1-1 | TRBV5-1 | 14 | NA | NA | CASSPEGLNTEAFF | TGCGCCAGCAGCCCGGAGGGGTTGAACACTGAAGCTTTCTTT
TRBJ2-1 | TRBV24-1 | 19 | TRBD2 | NA | CATSGRDGISPSSYNEQFF | TGTGCCACGAGTGGGAGGGACGGAATTTCCCCTAGCTCCTACAATGAGCAGTTCTTC
TRBJ1-2 | TRBV19 | 14 | TRBD1 | NA | CASSPDRGVHGYTF | TGTGCCAGTAGCCCGGACAGGGGGGTTCATGGCTACACCTTC
TRBJ2-3 | TRBV29-1 | 14 | TRBD2 | NA | CSVVSGGRTDTQYF | TGCAGCGTCGTATCGGGGGGGCGCACAGATACGCAGTATTTT
TRBJ1-1 | TRBV19 | 15 | NA | NA | CASSIPLASGTEAFF | TGTGCCAGTAGTATCCCCTTAGCCTCGGGCACTGAAGCTTTCTTT
TRBJ2-7 | TRBV5-1 | 19 | TRBD2 | once | CASSLWGRTSGRSSYEQYF | TGCGCCAGCAGCTTGTGGGGCAGGACTAGCGGGCGGAGCTCCTACGAGCAGTACTTC
TRBJ1-1 | TRBV19 | 13 | NA | NA | CASSDREHTEAFF | TGTGCCAGTAGTGACCGGGAGCACACTGAAGCTTTCTTT
TRBJ1-2 | TRBV6-5 | 16 | TRBD1 | NA | CASSYLNSDRVYGYTF | TGTGCCAGCAGTTACTTAAATTCTGACAGGGTCTATGGCTACACCTTC
TRBJ2-3 | TRBV11-2 | 13 | NA | NA | CASSSQGTDTQYF | TGTGCCAGCAGCTCACAAGGCACAGATACGCAGTATTTT
TRBJ2-6 | TRBV7-9 | 16 | TRBD1 | NA | CASSRDRVPGANVLTF | TGTGCCAGCAGCCGGGACAGGGTCCCTGGGGCCAACGTCCTGACTTTC
TRBJ2-7 | TRBV9 | 14 | NA | NA | CASSPAGWGLEQYF | TGTGCCAGCAGCCCAGCGGGGTGGGGGCTCGAGCAGTACTTC
TRBJ2-2 | TRBV3-1/TRBV3-2 | 20 | TRBD1 | NA | CASSQDMGQVPFRPPGELFF | TGTGCCAGCAGCCAAGATATGGGACAGGTCCCTTTCCGTCCCCCCGGGGAGCTGTTTTTT
TRBJ2-7 | TRBV27 | 19 | TRBD2 | NA | CASSSYPGLAGDSSYEQYF | TGTGCCAGCAGCTCCTACCCGGGACTAGCGGGAGACAGCTCCTACGAGCAGTACTTC
TRBJ2-1 | TRBV7-9 | 14 | TRBD1 | NA | CASSLWDSTNEQFF | TGTGCCAGCAGCTTATGGGACAGCACTAATGAGCAGTTCTTC
TRBJ2-7 | TRBV2 | 12 | NA | NA | CASSDYNYEQYF | TGTGCCAGCAGTGATTATAACTACGAGCAGTACTTC
TRBJ1-6 | TRBV6-1 | 16 | NA | NA | CASSEGSWMRNSPLHF | TGTGCCAGCAGTGAAGGGTCGTGGATGAGGAATTCACCCCTCCACTTT
TRBJ1-1 | TRBV3-1/TRBV3-2 | 16 | TRBD1 | NA | CASSRTSGGAITEAFF | TGTGCCAGCAGCCGAACATCAGGGGGAGCGATCACTGAAGCTTTCTTT
TRBJ2-3 | TRBV6-6 | 14 | NA | few | CASSLSLVSDTQYF | TGTGCCAGCAGTTTAAGCCTAGTAAGCGATACGCAGTATTTT